These 3 T cell receptor beta chains were all obtained from the same sample, sequenced in a study of blood T cell repertoires in COVID-19. Data came from immunoSEQ multiplex PCR; TCRdb stores just in-frame clones and leaves some out. The data hold about 150,000 clones, with approximately 92% observed a single time. The sequenced sample was peripheral blood. The receptors shown here come from a man between 18 and 35 years old with COVID-19, enrolled during active disease.

This rearrangement joins TRBV7-8 to TRBJ2-7; 9 nucleotides agree with TRBD2. J was trimmed by 4 bases and V by 2 bases; bases with no gene match: 9. This CDR3 spans 16 amino acids. The V gene's germline CDR1 is SGHVS and CDR2 FQNEAQ. CDR3 sequence reads: CASSLFGRREGYEQYF. The CDR3 DNA is TGTGCCAGCAGCTTATTCGGTCGGCGGGAGGGTTACGAGCAGTACTTC. The whole variable domain, filled in from reference TRBV7-8 and TRBJ2-7, reads GAGVSQSPRYKVAKRGQDVALRCDPISGHVSLFWYQQALGQGPEFLTYFQNEAQLDKSGLPSDRFFAERPEGSVSTLKIQRTQQEDSAVYLCASSLFGRREGYEQYFGPGTRLTVT.

The V gene is TRBV4-1, the J gene TRBJ2-5, with TRBD1 matching 9 bases. The CDR3 covers 15 residues. The ends lost 0 bases at V and 5 bases at J; junction bases unmatched: 4. Germline V gives CDR1 MGHRA, CDR2 YSYEKL. CDR3 bases: TGCGCCAGCAGCCAAGATTGGACAGGGGTCGAGACCCAGTACTTC. As protein: CASSQDWTGVETQYF.

The rearrangement joins TRBV6-4 to TRBJ2-1; a possible D gene is TRBD1 (5 bases). Trimming took 2 bases from V and 0 from J, leaving 8 bases between them. The length of the CDR3 is 15 residues. From germline, CDR1 is MRHNA and CDR2 SNTAGT. For the CDR3, the DNA is TGTGCCAGCAGTGACGGGGCGCTCTCCTACAATGAGCAGTTCTTC. This encodes CASSDGALSYNEQFF.